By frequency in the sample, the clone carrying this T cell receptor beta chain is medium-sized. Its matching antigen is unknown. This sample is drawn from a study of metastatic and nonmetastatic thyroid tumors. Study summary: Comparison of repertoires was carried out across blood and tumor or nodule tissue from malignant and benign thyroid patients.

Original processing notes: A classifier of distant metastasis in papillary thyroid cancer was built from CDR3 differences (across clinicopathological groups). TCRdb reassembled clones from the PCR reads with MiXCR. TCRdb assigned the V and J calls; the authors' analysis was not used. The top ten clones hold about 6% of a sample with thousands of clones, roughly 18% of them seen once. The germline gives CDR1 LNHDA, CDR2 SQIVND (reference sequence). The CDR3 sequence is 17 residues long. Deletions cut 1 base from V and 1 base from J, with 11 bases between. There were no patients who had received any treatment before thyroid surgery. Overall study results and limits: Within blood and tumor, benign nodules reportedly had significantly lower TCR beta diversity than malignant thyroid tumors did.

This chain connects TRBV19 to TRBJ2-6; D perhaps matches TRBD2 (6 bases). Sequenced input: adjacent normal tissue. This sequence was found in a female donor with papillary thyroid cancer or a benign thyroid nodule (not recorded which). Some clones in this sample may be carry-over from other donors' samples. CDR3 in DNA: TGTGCCAGTAGTATAGTGTGGGGGGAGTCTGGGGCCAACGTCCTGACTTTC. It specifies CASSIVWGESGANVLTF.